This TCR beta chain originates from a study of molecular identifiers for immune sequencing clone quantification. A note on this clonotype: No antigen is known for it. An end of the junction does not agree with germline; a read error may underlie this.

The study, taken as a whole, reports: Identical barcode-sharing TCR molecules could lead to underestimated sizes for highly expanded clones. Detectable among about a million naive cells, according to reports, was Jurkat TCR RNA spiked in from one cell.

TCRdb reanalysed the PCR reads using MiXCR and keeps one entry per CDR3 protein. The sample includes under 800,000 distinct CDR3 sequences, less than 30% seen only once; the top ten take around 0.78%. CDR3 size: 13 residues. The authors gated naive CD8 T cells as CD8+CD4-CCR7+CD45RA+ for sorting. The chain links TRBV12-3 or TRBV12-4 to TRBJ2-7; D unclear. The sequenced material came from naive CD8+ T cells from blood, with Jurkat cell RNA spiked in. The subset denotes: FACS-sorted CD8+CD4-CCR7+CD45RA+ naive T cells. The TCR comes from a human donor in good health. Some libraries in this study had Jurkat cell RNA spiked in. The CDR3 region is CACSFSPVGEQYF. CDR3 sequence (DNA): TGTGCCTGCAGTTTTAGCCCTGTAGGCGAGCAGTACTTC.